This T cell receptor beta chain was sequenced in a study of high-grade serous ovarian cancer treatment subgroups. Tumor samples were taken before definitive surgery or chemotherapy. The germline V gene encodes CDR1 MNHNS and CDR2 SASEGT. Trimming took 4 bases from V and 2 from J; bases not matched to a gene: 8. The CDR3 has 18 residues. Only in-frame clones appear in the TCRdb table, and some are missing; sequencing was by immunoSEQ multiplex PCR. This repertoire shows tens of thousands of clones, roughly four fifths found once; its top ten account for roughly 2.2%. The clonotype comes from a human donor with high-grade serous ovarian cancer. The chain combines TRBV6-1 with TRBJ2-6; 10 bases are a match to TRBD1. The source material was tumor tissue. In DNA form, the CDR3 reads TGTGCCAGCAGTGTCCGGGACAGGGGATCCCCTGGGGCCAACGTCCTGACTTTC. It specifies CASSVRDRGSPGANVLTF.